This record concerns one T cell receptor beta chain sequence. The record originates from a study of technical replicates of blood from a few donors. The CDR3 consists of 14 residues. Trimming stripped 7 bases from V and 0 bases from J, with 9 bases between. Germline V gives CDR1 SGHTA, CDR2 FQGNSA. TCRdb keeps only in-frame clones here, not all; method: immunoSEQ multiplex PCR. Altogether approximately 90,000 clones are present, nearly 97% being singletons, with the ten largest covering approximately 0.26%. The chain is built from TRBV7-2 and TRBJ1-4; maybe TRBD1 (5 bases). This TCR derives from a human donor in good health. The specimen was T cells isolated from PBMCs. DNA of the CDR3: TGTGCCAGCACCCCACAGGCAACTAATGAAAAACTGTTTTTT. It translates to CASTPQATNEKLFF.